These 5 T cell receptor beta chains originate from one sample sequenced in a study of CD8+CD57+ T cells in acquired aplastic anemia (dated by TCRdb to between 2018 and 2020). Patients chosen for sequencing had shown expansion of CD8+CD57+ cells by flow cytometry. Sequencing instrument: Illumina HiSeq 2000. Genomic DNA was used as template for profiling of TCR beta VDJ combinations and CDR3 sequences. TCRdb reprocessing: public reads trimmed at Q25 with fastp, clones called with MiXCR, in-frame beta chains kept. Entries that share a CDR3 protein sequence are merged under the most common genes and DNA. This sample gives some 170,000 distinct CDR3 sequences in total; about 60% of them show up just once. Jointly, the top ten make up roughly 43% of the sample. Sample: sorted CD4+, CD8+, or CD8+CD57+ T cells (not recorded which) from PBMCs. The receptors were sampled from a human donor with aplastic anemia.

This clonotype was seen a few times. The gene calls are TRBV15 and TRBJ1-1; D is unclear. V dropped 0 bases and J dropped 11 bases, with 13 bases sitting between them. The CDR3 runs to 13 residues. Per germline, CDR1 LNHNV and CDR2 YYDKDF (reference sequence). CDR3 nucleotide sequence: TGTGCCACCAGCAGAGATCTGGCGCGAGGGGCTTTCTTT. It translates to CATSRDLARGAFF. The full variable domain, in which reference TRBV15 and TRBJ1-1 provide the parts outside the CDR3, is DAMVIQNPRYQVTQFGKPVTLSCSQTLNHNVMYWYQQKSSQAPKLLFHYYDKDFNNEADTPDNFQSRRPNTSFCFLDIRSPGLGDTAMYLCATSRDLARGAFFGQGTRLTVV.

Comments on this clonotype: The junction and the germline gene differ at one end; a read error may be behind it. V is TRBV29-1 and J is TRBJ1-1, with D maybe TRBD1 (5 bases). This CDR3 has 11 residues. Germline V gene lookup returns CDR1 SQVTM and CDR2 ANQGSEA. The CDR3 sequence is CSAQGSTEAFF. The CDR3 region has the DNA TGCAGCGCTCAGGGCAGCACTGAAGCCTTCTTT.

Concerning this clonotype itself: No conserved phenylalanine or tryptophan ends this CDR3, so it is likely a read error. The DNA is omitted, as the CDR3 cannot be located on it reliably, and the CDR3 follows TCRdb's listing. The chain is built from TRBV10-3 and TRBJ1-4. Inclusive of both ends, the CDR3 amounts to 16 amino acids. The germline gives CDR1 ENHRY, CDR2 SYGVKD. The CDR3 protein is CAISEGGGSTNEKLKL.

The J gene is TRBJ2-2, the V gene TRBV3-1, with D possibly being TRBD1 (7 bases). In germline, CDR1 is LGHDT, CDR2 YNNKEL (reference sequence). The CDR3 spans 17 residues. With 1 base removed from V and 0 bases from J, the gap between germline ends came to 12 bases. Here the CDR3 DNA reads TGTGCCAGCAGCCAAGTTGCAGGGGGGCCGAACACCGGGGAGCTGTTTTTT. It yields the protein CASSQVAGGPNTGELFF.

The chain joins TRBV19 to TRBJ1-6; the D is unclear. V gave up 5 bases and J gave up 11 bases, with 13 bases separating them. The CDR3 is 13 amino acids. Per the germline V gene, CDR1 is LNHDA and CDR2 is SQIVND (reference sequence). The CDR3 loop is CASSYTENPPLHF. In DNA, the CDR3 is TGTGCCAGTAGTTATACAGAAAATCCACCCCTCCACTTT.